Below, 23 T cell receptor beta chains from the same sample are listed, as sequenced in a study of CD8 T cells in ankylosing spondylitis. Overall study results and limits: A TCR beta motif of several highly homologous variants seemed to mark ankylosing spondylitis blood.

Antigens of these TCRs are unknown. TCRdb used MiXCR to reprocess the 5' RACE reads, holding one entry per CDR3 protein. The table includes some 840,000 distinct CDR3 sequences, 12% detected once. The source material was blood, either unsorted or a sorted T cell fraction (not recorded which). The receptors stem from a male donor with ankylosing spondylitis.

At least ten counts were recorded for this clonotype. The chain uses TRBV7-2 and TRBJ1-5; D gene unclear. This CDR3 is 13 amino acids long. With 5 bases removed from V and 3 bases from J, the gap between germline ends came to 8 bases. Germline V gene data show CDR1 as SGHTA and CDR2 as FQGNSA. CDR3 nucleotide sequence: TGTGCCAGCAGCATACGGTACAATCAGCCCCAGCATTTT. It encodes CASSIRYNQPQHF.

The V gene is TRBV20-1, the J gene TRBJ2-3; no firm D call. Per germline, CDR1 DFQATT and CDR2 SNEGSKA (reference sequence). V was cut by 3 bases and J by 4 bases, with 8 bases left in between. The CDR3 contains 12 residues. The CDR3 region is CSASPTADTQYF. DNA for the CDR3: TGCAGTGCTAGCCCTACAGCAGATACGCAGTATTTT.

The V gene is TRBV10-3, the J gene TRBJ1-6; D possibly corresponds to TRBD1 (5 bases). The germline gives CDR1 ENHRY, CDR2 SYGVKD. The CDR3 runs to 13 residues. Trimming took 6 bases from V and 10 from J, leaving 13 bases between them. This chain's CDR3 is CAIRTTVGSPLHF. The CDR3 DNA is TGTGCCATCAGGACGACAGTTGGGTCACCCCTCCACTTT.

The CDR3 DNA reads TGTGCCATCAGTGTTCGTAGCGGGTCGAACACCGGGGAGCTGTTTTTT. This translates into CAISVRSGSNTGELFF. The V call is TRBV10-3, the J call TRBJ2-2; 7 positions agree with TRBD2. The CDR3 has 16 residues. Germline V gene data show CDR1 as ENHRY and CDR2 as SYGVKD. V gave up 4 bases and J gave up 0 bases; unmatched junction bases: 5.

Comments on this clonotype: One end of the junction varies from germline; a read error may be responsible. The V call is TRBV7-9, the J call TRBJ2-7; 7 nucleotides line up with TRBD1. Germline V CDR1 and CDR2: SEHNR, FQNEAQ (reference sequence). The CDR3 loop spans 11 amino acids. The CDR3 loop is CASSRDRVHSF. DNA of the CDR3: TGTGCCAGCAGCCGAGACAGGGTTCATTCTTTC.

The sample holds a few counts of this clonotype. The V gene is TRBV6-1, the J gene TRBJ1-5; D perhaps matches TRBD1 (5 bases). V dropped 4 bases and J dropped 5 bases, with 15 bases sitting between them. CDR1 MNHNS and CDR2 SASEGT come from the germline V gene. CDR3 length equals 15 residues. DNA of the CDR3: TGTGCCAGCAGTGTCAGGGAAAGGCACGATCAGCCCCAGCATTTT. It translates to CASSVRERHDQPQHF.

In its sample, this clonotype was seen a few times. V gene TRBV6-2 or TRBV6-3 combines with J gene TRBJ1-3; D might be TRBD1 (6 bases). V was trimmed by 8 bases and J by 0 bases, leaving 11 bases between them. This CDR3 region has 14 residues. Germline V gene data show CDR1 as MNHEY and CDR2 as SVGEGT. CDR3 loop: CASYDRNSGNTIYF. The CDR3 DNA sequence: TGTGCCAGCTACGACAGGAACTCTGGAAACACCATATATTTT.

This clonotype was counted many times. The V gene is TRBV20-1, the J gene TRBJ2-7; maybe TRBD1 (6 bases). Germline loops: CDR1 DFQATT, CDR2 SNEGSKA (reference sequence). V lost 6 bases to trimming and J lost 5 bases, with 14 bases between them. The CDR3 length is 12 residues. CDR3 coding DNA: TGCAGTGCCCCGGGCAGGGGCGACGAGCAGTACTTC. This encodes CSAPGRGDEQYF.

This clonotype was counted a few times. The chain is built from TRBV2 and TRBJ1-6, with D uncertain. The CDR3 has 15 residues. Trimming shortened V by 7 bases and J by 4 bases, and 14 bases separated the two germline ends. CDR1 SNHLY and CDR2 FYNNEI come from the germline V gene. CDR3 amino acids: CASMDPREYNSPLHF. Here the CDR3 DNA reads TGTGCCAGCATGGACCCCCGGGAGTATAATTCACCCCTCCACTTT. Looking up the rest from reference TRBV2 and TRBJ1-6 gives the full variable domain: EPEVTQTPSHQVTQMGQEVILRCVPISNHLYFYWYRQILGQKVEFLVSFYNNEISEKSEIFDDQFSVERPDGSNFTLKIRSTKLEDSAMYFCASMDPREYNSPLHFGNGTRLTVT.

This clonotype was detected only a few times. The genes are TRBV7-9 and TRBJ2-2; D uncertain. There are 16 residues in the CDR3. Trimming cost V 1 base and J 2 bases, with 11 bases left between them. The germline V gene has CDR1 SEHNR and CDR2 FQNEAQ (reference sequence). The CDR3 region is CASSLGLPVNTGELFF. DNA of the CDR3: TGTGCCAGCAGCTTAGGCCTGCCGGTCAACACCGGGGAGCTGTTTTTT.

The V call is TRBV4-2, the J call TRBJ1-1, with TRBD1 identical over 10 bases. The CDR3 has 17 residues. In germline, CDR1 is LGHNA, CDR2 YNFKEQ. J gave up 2 bases and V 4 bases, and 10 bases lay outside the gene matches. DNA of the CDR3: TGTGCCAGCAGCCCCCCCCCGACAGGGGGCTTTAACACTGAAGCTTTCTTT. Translation: CASSPPPTGGFNTEAFF.

This clonotype was seen at least ten times. The rearrangement uses TRBV29-1 and TRBJ2-2; tentatively, D is TRBD2 (5 bases). V lost 5 bases, J lost 5 bases, and 6 bases lay in between. This CDR3 has 11 residues. In germline, CDR1 is SQVTM, CDR2 ANQGSEA. This CDR3 is CSVWETGELFF. CDR3 DNA sequence: TGCAGCGTTTGGGAGACCGGGGAGCTGTTTTTT.

V is TRBV4-1 and J is TRBJ2-6, with 8 bases matching TRBD2. From germline, CDR1 is MGHRA and CDR2 YSYEKL. The CDR3 spans 20 residues. The ends lost 4 bases at V and 0 bases at J; junction bases unmatched: 14. CDR3 sequence reads: CASSLDPPSGGLSGANVLTF. CDR3 in DNA: TGCGCCAGCAGCCTGGACCCCCCCAGCGGGGGCCTCTCTGGGGCCAACGTCCTGACTTTC.

The table lists this clonotype with a few counts. It is unclear where the CDR3 begins or ends on the DNA, so no DNA is shown, and the CDR3 is as TCRdb lists it. The chain combines TRBV4-3 with TRBJ2-2; the DNA was not compared with TRBD2, the D call given in the table. Ends included, the CDR3 has 16 residues. Germline assignment: CDR1 LGHNA and CDR2 YSLEER. CDR3 protein: CASSQLSGDRPGSCFF.

The J gene is TRBJ1-2, the V gene TRBV5-5; TRBD1 aligns across 8 bases. CDR3 length: 13 residues. V was pared by 4 bases and J by 8 bases, with 7 bases of the junction left unmatched. CDR1 and CDR2 from the germline V gene are SGHKS and YYEKEE (reference sequence). In nucleotides, the CDR3 is TGTGCCAGCAGCGTGACAGGGGTGAGGGGCTACACCTTC. Encoded protein: CASSVTGVRGYTF.

The genes are TRBV10-3 and TRBJ1-6; tentatively, D is TRBD1 (5 bases). This CDR3 region has 15 residues. Germline V lookup: CDR1 ENHRY, CDR2 SYGVKD. The V end was cut by 8 bases, the J end by 7 bases, with 18 bases between. Here the CDR3 DNA reads TGTGCCATCCAGTCCCTCGCGACAGAAAATTCACCCCTCCACTTT. Residues: CAIQSLATENSPLHF.

This clonotype was counted only a few times. The V gene is TRBV6-5, the J gene TRBJ2-2; 10 bases line up with TRBD2. The germline gives CDR1 MNHEY, CDR2 SVGAGI. The CDR3 totals 16 residues. The ends lost 4 bases at V and 5 bases at J; junction bases unmatched: 7. CDR3 sequence: CASSWGGSGRTGELFF. The CDR3 DNA follows: TGTGCCAGCAGTTGGGGGGGTAGCGGGAGGACCGGGGAGCTGTTTTTT.

This clonotype was detected a few times. V gene TRBV10-3 combines with J gene TRBJ2-2, with TRBD2 matching over 11 bases. V lost 10 bases to trimming and J lost 1 base; unmatched junction nucleotides: 5. The CDR3 is 15 residues long. The germline gives CDR1 ENHRY, CDR2 SYGVKD. CDR3 residues: CATTLAGGNTGELFF. The CDR3 bases are TGTGCCACCACTCTAGCGGGAGGGAACACCGGGGAGCTGTTTTTT.

This sequence joins TRBV4-3 and TRBJ2-7; D perhaps matches TRBD2 (6 bases). Between the trimmed V and J ends, which lost 1 base and 7 bases, there was a span of 17 bases. The V gene's germline CDR1 is LGHNA and CDR2 YSLEER. The CDR3 contains 15 residues. Here the CDR3 DNA reads TGCGCCAGCAGCCAAGTTGGAGGGCTTCGGTGGGAGCAGTACTTC. Its protein is CASSQVGGLRWEQYF.

The V call is TRBV5-1, the J call TRBJ2-5; D might be TRBD2 (6 bases). Germline V gene sequence: CDR1 SGHRS, CDR2 YFSETQ. Trimming removed 5 bases from V and 3 bases from J, with 11 bases in between. The CDR3 contains 13 residues. The CDR3 DNA follows: TGCGCCAGCAGAGGACTATCGGAAGAGACCCAGTACTTC. This encodes CASRGLSEETQYF.

This sequence joins TRBV20-1 and TRBJ2-1; a possible D gene is TRBD2 (6 bases). Trimming removed 3 bases at V and 1 base at J, with 16 bases between. Germline CDR1 DFQATT, CDR2 SNEGSKA (reference sequence). The length of the CDR3 is 16 residues. The DNA for the CDR3 is TGCAGTGCTAGGCCGCCGGGACTCAAATCCTACAATGAGCAGTTCTTC. Protein: CSARPPGLKSYNEQFF.

This clonotype has ten or more counts. V gene TRBV12-3 or TRBV12-4 combines with J gene TRBJ1-6; a possible D gene is TRBD1 (5 bases). Trimming left V 3 bases short and J 3 bases short, with 9 bases between. The CDR3 extends over 15 amino acids. CDR3 coding DNA: TGTGCCAGCAGTTTGGGACGGATCTATAATTCACCCCTCCACTTT. Translation: CASSLGRIYNSPLHF.

The V call is TRBV23-1, the J call TRBJ2-1; D is undetermined. TRBV23-1 is known as an ORF, though its function is uncertain. The CDR3 covers 15 residues. The ends were cut back, 4 bases at V and 3 bases at J, with 13 bases in the middle. The CDR3 bases are TGCGCCAGCAGTCTACATATACTCGGCTACAATGAGCAGTTCTTC. Translating gives CASSLHILGYNEQFF.